These T cell receptor beta chains were read from a single sample in a study of cytomegalovirus exposure and HLA in healthy donors. Produced via immunoSEQ multiplex PCR; TCRdb's table is partial and in-frame only. The table has approximately 150,000 clones, about three fifths seen once; the top ten hold approximately 6.6%. Source material: PBMCs. The receptors come from a woman aged 60-75 years in good health and CMV-seropositive. Both conserved end residues are part of each CDR3. The order of the fields is V gene, J gene, clone size, D gene, CDR3 DNA, CDR3 protein. The D gene is left open where the match is weak. Only part of the rows carry a size: once, few, many, or a class if the clone is expanded.

V gene: TRBV6-6
J gene: TRBJ1-6
clone size: -
D gene: -
CDR3 DNA: TGTGCCAGCAGTCCTAGCTCCTATAATTCACCCCTCCACTTT
CDR3 protein: CASSPSSYNSPLHF

V gene: TRBV9
J gene: TRBJ2-1
clone size: few
D gene: -
CDR3 DNA: TGTGCCAGCAGCCCCCAAACTCACGCTTCCGATGAGCAGTTCTTC
CDR3 protein: CASSPQTHASDEQFF

V gene: TRBV19
J gene: TRBJ2-1
clone size: -
D gene: TRBD2
CDR3 DNA: TGTGCCAGTACCCGTAGCGGGGGATCCAATGAGCAGTTCTTC
CDR3 protein: CASTRSGGSNEQFF

V gene: TRBV28
J gene: TRBJ1-2
clone size: -
D gene: -
CDR3 DNA: TGTGCCAGCAGGAGGGACACCGCCGATGGCTACACCTTC
CDR3 protein: CASRRDTADGYTF

V gene: TRBV7-6
J gene: TRBJ2-1
clone size: -
D gene: TRBD1
CDR3 DNA: TGTGCCAGCAGCGGGCCAGACAGGGTTCAGTTCTTC
CDR3 protein: CASSGPDRVQFF

V gene: TRBV28
J gene: TRBJ2-1
clone size: -
D gene: TRBD1
CDR3 DNA: TGTGCCAGCACTGACAGGGGCCTTTGGAATGAGCAGTTCTTC
CDR3 protein: CASTDRGLWNEQFF

V gene: TRBV28
J gene: TRBJ2-1
clone size: -
D gene: TRBD1
CDR3 DNA: TGTGCCAGCAGTTCCACCAGACAGGGGGGACGCAATGAGCAGTTCTTC
CDR3 protein: CASSSTRQGGRNEQFF

V gene: TRBV11-2
J gene: TRBJ2-7
clone size: few
D gene: TRBD1
CDR3 DNA: TGTGCCAGCAGCTTAGAGGGGACAGGGGGCTACGAGCAGTACTTC
CDR3 protein: CASSLEGTGGYEQYF

V gene: TRBV19
J gene: TRBJ1-5
clone size: many
D gene: -
CDR3 DNA: TGTGCCAGTAGTTCGGAGCCCAATCAGCCCCAGCATTTT
CDR3 protein: CASSSEPNQPQHF

V gene: TRBV2
J gene: TRBJ2-3
clone size: -
D gene: TRBD1
CDR3 DNA: TGTGCCAGTAAACTTGTTTGGACAGGCCGCACAGATACGCAGTATTTT
CDR3 protein: CASKLVWTGRTDTQYF

V gene: TRBV13
J gene: TRBJ2-1
clone size: few
D gene: TRBD1
CDR3 DNA: TGTGCCAGCAGCTCGCCCGGGACAGGGGACTATGAGCAGTTCTTC
CDR3 protein: CASSSPGTGDYEQFF

V gene: TRBV6-1
J gene: TRBJ2-5
clone size: -
D gene: TRBD1
CDR3 DNA: TGTGCCAGCAGTGACCCTAGGACAGGGCCGCGAGAGACCCAGTACTTC
CDR3 protein: CASSDPRTGPRETQYF

V gene: TRBV4-1
J gene: TRBJ2-2
clone size: -
D gene: TRBD2
CDR3 DNA: TGCGCCAGCAGCCAAGATCGCGTGGGCGGGGGGAACACCGGGGAGCTGTTTTTT
CDR3 protein: CASSQDRVGGGNTGELFF

V gene: TRBV29-1
J gene: TRBJ2-3
clone size: -
D gene: TRBD1
CDR3 DNA: TGCAGCGTTGAAGGGCCGGGGACAGGCCGCACAGATACGCAGTATTTT
CDR3 protein: CSVEGPGTGRTDTQYF

V gene: TRBV4-1
J gene: TRBJ2-7
clone size: once
D gene: TRBD1
CDR3 DNA: TGCGCCAGCAGCCATCACGGGGGGGACAGGGGCTACGAGCAGTACTTC
CDR3 protein: CASSHHGGDRGYEQYF

V gene: TRBV2
J gene: TRBJ1-1
clone size: -
D gene: -
CDR3 DNA: TGTGCCAGCAGTGCCCCATCCGGGAGGTATACTGAAGCTTTCTTT
CDR3 protein: CASSAPSGRYTEAFF

V gene: TRBV28
J gene: TRBJ1-4
clone size: few
D gene: TRBD1
CDR3 DNA: TGTGCCAGCAACCGACGGGACAGGGGGCTATCTAATGAAAAACTGTTTTTT
CDR3 protein: CASNRRDRGLSNEKLFF

V gene: TRBV18
J gene: TRBJ2-2
clone size: -
D gene: TRBD1
CDR3 DNA: TGTGCCAGCTCACCACGGCAGGGGGATACCGGGGAGCTGTTTTTT
CDR3 protein: CASSPRQGDTGELFF

V gene: TRBV2
J gene: TRBJ2-7
clone size: -
D gene: TRBD2
CDR3 DNA: TGTGCCAGTACAGCGGGAGTAGAAAACGAGCAGTACTTC
CDR3 protein: CASTAGVENEQYF

V gene: TRBV30
J gene: TRBJ2-4
clone size: -
D gene: -
CDR3 DNA: TGTGCCTGGAGTGTCCGCGGAGCCAAAAACATTCAGTACTTC
CDR3 protein: CAWSVRGAKNIQYF

V gene: TRBV7-9
J gene: TRBJ2-5
clone size: -
D gene: TRBD2
CDR3 DNA: TGTGCCAGCAGCCTCGGCAGGCAGCGGGAGGGTTCGGAGACCCAGTACTTC
CDR3 protein: CASSLGRQREGSETQYF

V gene: TRBV7-9
J gene: TRBJ2-3
clone size: -
D gene: -
CDR3 DNA: TGTGCCAGCAGCTTAGCGGGCGGCACAGATACGCAGTATTTT
CDR3 protein: CASSLAGGTDTQYF

V gene: TRBV5-6
J gene: TRBJ2-5
clone size: -
D gene: TRBD1
CDR3 DNA: TGTGCCAGCAGCTTGCAGGGGGCGCGGGAGACCCAGTACTTC
CDR3 protein: CASSLQGARETQYF

V gene: TRBV5-1
J gene: TRBJ2-3
clone size: -
D gene: TRBD2
CDR3 DNA: TGCGCCAGCAGCGGGGGGACTAGCGCCCTTACAGATACGCAGTATTTT
CDR3 protein: CASSGGTSALTDTQYF

V gene: TRBV6-5
J gene: TRBJ1-2
clone size: -
D gene: -
CDR3 DNA: TGTGCCAGCGCCGAGGGCACGAACTATGGCTACACCTTC
CDR3 protein: CASAEGTNYGYTF

V gene: TRBV6-5
J gene: TRBJ1-1
clone size: -
D gene: -
CDR3 DNA: TGTGCCAGCAGAACCATCAATCGGGACACTGAAGCTTTCTTT
CDR3 protein: CASRTINRDTEAFF

V gene: TRBV4-1
J gene: TRBJ2-7
clone size: -
D gene: TRBD2
CDR3 DNA: TGCGCCAGCAGCCAAGAGGGGGCGGGAGGGCGTGAGCAGTACTTC
CDR3 protein: CASSQEGAGGREQYF

V gene: TRBV28
J gene: TRBJ1-1
clone size: -
D gene: -
CDR3 DNA: TGTGCCAGCAGCCTACACGTCGGGGATCAGGTGAGGGCTTTCTTT
CDR3 protein: CASSLHVGDQVRAFF

V gene: TRBV10-3
J gene: TRBJ1-1
clone size: -
D gene: TRBD1
CDR3 DNA: TGTGCCATCAGTGAGGCCCCGGGACAGCAAGCTTTCTTT
CDR3 protein: CAISEAPGQQAFF

V gene: TRBV6-5
J gene: TRBJ1-4
clone size: -
D gene: -
CDR3 DNA: TGTGCCAGCAAAGACAGAGCGTACAATGAAAAACTGTTTTTT
CDR3 protein: CASKDRAYNEKLFF

V gene: TRBV7-8
J gene: TRBJ2-1
clone size: -
D gene: -
CDR3 DNA: TGTGCCAGCAGCTTAGAGGTCGGGTTAGGAGAGCAGTTCTTC
CDR3 protein: CASSLEVGLGEQFF

V gene: TRBV5-1
J gene: TRBJ2-3
clone size: -
D gene: -
CDR3 DNA: TGCGCCAGCAGGAGCCGGGAGACAGGCACAGATACGCAGTATTTT
CDR3 protein: CASRSRETGTDTQYF

V gene: TRBV7-2
J gene: TRBJ1-2
clone size: -
D gene: -
CDR3 DNA: TGTGCCAGCAGCGGATCCCGGGACACAAACTATGGCTACACCTTC
CDR3 protein: CASSGSRDTNYGYTF

V gene: TRBV27
J gene: TRBJ2-7
clone size: -
D gene: TRBD2
CDR3 DNA: TGTGCCAGCAGTTTAACCCCCCGGCTAGCGGGAGAGAGAGAGCAGTACTTC
CDR3 protein: CASSLTPRLAGEREQYF

V gene: TRBV7-9
J gene: TRBJ1-3
clone size: -
D gene: -
CDR3 DNA: TGTGCCAGCAGCTTTGAACTGCTTGGAAACACCATATATTTT
CDR3 protein: CASSFELLGNTIYF

V gene: TRBV4-3
J gene: TRBJ2-3
clone size: -
D gene: -
CDR3 DNA: TGCGCCAGCAGCCAGGAGACCCAGGGAGATACGCAGTATTTT
CDR3 protein: CASSQETQGDTQYF

V gene: TRBV6-5
J gene: TRBJ2-1
clone size: -
D gene: TRBD1
CDR3 DNA: TGTGCCAGCAGTTCACAAGACAGGGAATCCTACAATGAGCAGTTCTTC
CDR3 protein: CASSSQDRESYNEQFF

V gene: TRBV10-2
J gene: TRBJ2-1
clone size: -
D gene: -
CDR3 DNA: TGCGCCAGCAGTGCAGCGGACAATGAGCAGTTCTTC
CDR3 protein: CASSAADNEQFF

V gene: TRBV6-1
J gene: TRBJ1-3
clone size: -
D gene: -
CDR3 DNA: TGTGCCAGCAATGGACAGACCTACTCTGGAAACACCATATATTTT
CDR3 protein: CASNGQTYSGNTIYF

V gene: TRBV2
J gene: TRBJ1-2
clone size: -
D gene: TRBD1
CDR3 DNA: TGTGCCAGCAGTGCACAGGGGGCAAGCGGCTACACCTTC
CDR3 protein: CASSAQGASGYTF

V gene: TRBV29-1
J gene: TRBJ2-7
clone size: once
D gene: -
CDR3 DNA: TGCAGCGTTGAAGATCTCGGGGCCTACGAGCAGTACTTC
CDR3 protein: CSVEDLGAYEQYF

V gene: TRBV4-2
J gene: TRBJ1-2
clone size: once
D gene: -
CDR3 DNA: TGTGCCAGCAGCCAAGACGGGGATGGCTACGCAGGCTACACCTTC
CDR3 protein: CASSQDGDGYAGYTF

V gene: TRBV5-1
J gene: TRBJ2-1
clone size: -
D gene: -
CDR3 DNA: TGCGCCACCAGGGAGGGGGCGGGGATCTACAATGAGCAGTTCTTC
CDR3 protein: CATREGAGIYNEQFF

V gene: TRBV21-1
J gene: TRBJ2-3
clone size: -
D gene: -
CDR3 DNA: TGTGCCAAACCGTGGACTAGCGGGAGCCCCCTGCAGGATACGCAGTATTTT
CDR3 protein: CAKPWTSGSPLQDTQYF

V gene: TRBV6-5
J gene: TRBJ1-2
clone size: -
D gene: -
CDR3 DNA: TGTGCCAGCAGTTACTCGCCGCGGTTCCCTAACTATGGCTACACCTTC
CDR3 protein: CASSYSPRFPNYGYTF

V gene: TRBV19
J gene: TRBJ1-6
clone size: -
D gene: -
CDR3 DNA: TGTGCCAGTAGTCGCACAGCGGGTTCACCCCTCCACTTT
CDR3 protein: CASSRTAGSPLHF

V gene: TRBV6-5
J gene: TRBJ2-1
clone size: -
D gene: TRBD2
CDR3 DNA: TGTGCCAGCAGGGTGGCTAGCGGGAACCACAATGAGCAGTTCTTC
CDR3 protein: CASRVASGNHNEQFF

V gene: TRBV7-9
J gene: TRBJ2-1
clone size: -
D gene: -
CDR3 DNA: TGTGCCAGCAGCTCCGATGGTACCTGGAGCTCCTACAATGAGCAGTTCTTC
CDR3 protein: CASSSDGTWSSYNEQFF

V gene: TRBV28
J gene: TRBJ2-1
clone size: few
D gene: TRBD2
CDR3 DNA: TGTGCCAGCAGAAAGGGACTAGCGGGAGGGCGGGGCTACAATGAGCAGTTCTTC
CDR3 protein: CASRKGLAGGRGYNEQFF

V gene: TRBV7-9
J gene: TRBJ1-5
clone size: -
D gene: -
CDR3 DNA: TGTGCCAGCAGCTTAGGGACATCCAATCAGCCCCAGCATTTT
CDR3 protein: CASSLGTSNQPQHF

V gene: TRBV5-1
J gene: TRBJ2-3
clone size: -
D gene: TRBD1
CDR3 DNA: TGCGCCAGCAGCCTCCAGGGGACAGGTCCAGATACGCAGTATTTT
CDR3 protein: CASSLQGTGPDTQYF

V gene: TRBV7-8
J gene: TRBJ2-7
clone size: -
D gene: -
CDR3 DNA: TGTGCCAGCAGCGCCGACTACACCCACGAGCAGTACTTC
CDR3 protein: CASSADYTHEQYF

V gene: TRBV2
J gene: TRBJ1-2
clone size: -
D gene: -
CDR3 DNA: TGTGCCAGCCGGACAGTTTCCTATGGCTACACCTTC
CDR3 protein: CASRTVSYGYTF

V gene: TRBV5-6
J gene: TRBJ2-7
clone size: -
D gene: -
CDR3 DNA: TGTGCCAGCAGCCCGGGGAGGTCGCTGGCCTACGAGCAGTACTTC
CDR3 protein: CASSPGRSLAYEQYF

V gene: TRBV5-4
J gene: TRBJ2-3
clone size: -
D gene: -
CDR3 DNA: TGTGCCAGCAGCTTAGGTGGTCGGGATAAGGCAGATACGCAGTATTTT
CDR3 protein: CASSLGGRDKADTQYF

V gene: TRBV7-9
J gene: TRBJ1-1
clone size: once
D gene: -
CDR3 DNA: TGTTCCAGCAGCCCACAGCGGACTGAAGCTTTCTTT
CDR3 protein: CSSSPQRTEAFF

V gene: TRBV7-2
J gene: TRBJ2-1
clone size: -
D gene: -
CDR3 DNA: TGTGCCAGCAGCTCCCAGGGGAGCTCCGCCTACAATGAGCAGTTCTTC
CDR3 protein: CASSSQGSSAYNEQFF